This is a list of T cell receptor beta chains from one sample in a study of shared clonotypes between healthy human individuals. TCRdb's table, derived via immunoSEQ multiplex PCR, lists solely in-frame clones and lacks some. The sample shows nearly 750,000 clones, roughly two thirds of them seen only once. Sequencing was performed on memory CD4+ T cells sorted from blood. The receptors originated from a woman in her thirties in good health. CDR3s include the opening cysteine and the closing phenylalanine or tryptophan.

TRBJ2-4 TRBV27 CASADRGYLLAKNIQYF
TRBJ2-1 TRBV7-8 CASSLASGRANEQFF
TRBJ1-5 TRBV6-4 CASSDFPGQPQHF
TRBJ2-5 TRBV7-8 CASSQHPRVVAETQYF
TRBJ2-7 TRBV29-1 CSVEEASGRRYF
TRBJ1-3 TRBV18 CASSPRGNSGNTIYF
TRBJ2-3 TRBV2 CASLRVSDTQYF
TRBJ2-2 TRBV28 CASSSRLAAPTGELFF
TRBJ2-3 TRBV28 CASSFFDGRDTQYF
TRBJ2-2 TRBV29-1 CSVRENTGELFF
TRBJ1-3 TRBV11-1 CASTADVGNTIYF
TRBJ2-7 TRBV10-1 CASSESAGYGEQYF
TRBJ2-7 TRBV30 CAWSQGVSYEQYF
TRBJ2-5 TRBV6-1 CASRNRGDRETQYF
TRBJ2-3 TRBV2 CASSEVKTGATDTQYF
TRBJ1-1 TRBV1 CTSSQDRNTEAFF
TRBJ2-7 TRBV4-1 CASSQEKKEGDRGRYEQYF
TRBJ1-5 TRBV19 CASSSVVGNQPQHF
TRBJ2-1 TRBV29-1 CSVGGYNEQFF
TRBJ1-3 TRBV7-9 CASSSPAVSGNTIYF
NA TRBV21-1 CASSKEGASYEQYF
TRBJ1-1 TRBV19 CASIHRGYTEAFF
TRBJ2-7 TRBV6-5 CASSLYPTGLEQYF
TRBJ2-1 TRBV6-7 CASSYGGRNEQFF
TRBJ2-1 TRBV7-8 CASSTVEGNEQFF
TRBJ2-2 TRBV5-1 CASSVRQTGELFF
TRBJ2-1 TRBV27 CASSDLTSGTSYNEQFF
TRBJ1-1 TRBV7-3 CASSLSSGAPEAFF
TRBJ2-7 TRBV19 CASSQTPSYEQYF
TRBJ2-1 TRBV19 CASSIGREDEQFF
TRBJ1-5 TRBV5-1 CASSPGTADQPQHF
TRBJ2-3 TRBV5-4 CASSLVRGPSTDTQYF
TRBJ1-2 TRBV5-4 CASSFRPNYGYTF
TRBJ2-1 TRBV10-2 CASSSGTSNNEQFF
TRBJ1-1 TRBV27 CASSPRAGSTEAFF
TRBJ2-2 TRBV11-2 CASSSLQGLSGELFF
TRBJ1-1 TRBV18 CASSDSTGGTEAFF
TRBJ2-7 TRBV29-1 CSVEDRGRFGSEQYF
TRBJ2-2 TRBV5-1 CASSFQGARTGELFF
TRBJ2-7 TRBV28 CASSPPGTGAYEQYF
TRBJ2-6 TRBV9 CASSVAGNSGANVLTF
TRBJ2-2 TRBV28 CASTPEGYTGELFF
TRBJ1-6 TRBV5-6 CASSVGENNSPLHF
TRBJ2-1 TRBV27 CASSPSGYLYNEQFF
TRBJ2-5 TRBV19 CASRRTGQETQYF
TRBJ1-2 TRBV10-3 CAIRPPGTNYGYTF
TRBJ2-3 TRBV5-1 CASSLVSDTQYF
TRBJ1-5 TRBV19 CASGDRGPYSNQPQHF
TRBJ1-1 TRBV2 CASSAQSQGGAEAFF
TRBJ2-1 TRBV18 CASSVGAGYNEQFF
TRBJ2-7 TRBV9 CASSPGPLRGEQYF
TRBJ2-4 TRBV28 CASSLGQGLNIQYF
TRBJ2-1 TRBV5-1 CASSLAGRTSGKVDEQFF
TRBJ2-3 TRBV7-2 CASSLALAGVPKGWDTQYF
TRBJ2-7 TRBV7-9 CASSLGASPYEQYF
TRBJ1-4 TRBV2 CASSRTNPGQGFEKLFF
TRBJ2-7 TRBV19 CASSPRGGSLEQYF
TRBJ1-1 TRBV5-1 CASSLGQDTEAFF